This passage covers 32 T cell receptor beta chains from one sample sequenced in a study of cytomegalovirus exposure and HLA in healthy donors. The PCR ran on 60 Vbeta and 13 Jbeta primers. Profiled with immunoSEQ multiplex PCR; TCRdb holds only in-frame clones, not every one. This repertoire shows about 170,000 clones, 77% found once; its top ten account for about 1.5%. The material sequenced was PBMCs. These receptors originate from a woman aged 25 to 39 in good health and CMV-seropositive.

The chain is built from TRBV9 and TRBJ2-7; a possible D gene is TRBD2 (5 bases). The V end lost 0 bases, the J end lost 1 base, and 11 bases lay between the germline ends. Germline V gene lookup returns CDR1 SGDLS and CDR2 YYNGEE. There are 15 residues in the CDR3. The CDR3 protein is CASSVGEGSSYEQYF. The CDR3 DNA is TGTGCCAGCAGCGTAGGTGAGGGTTCATCCTACGAGCAGTACTTC.

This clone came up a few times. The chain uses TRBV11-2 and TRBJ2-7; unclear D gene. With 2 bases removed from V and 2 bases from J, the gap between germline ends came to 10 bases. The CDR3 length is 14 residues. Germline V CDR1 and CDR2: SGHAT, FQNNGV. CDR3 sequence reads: CASSLIGPTYEQYF. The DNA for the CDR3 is TGTGCCAGCAGCTTAATCGGTCCCACCTACGAGCAGTACTTC.

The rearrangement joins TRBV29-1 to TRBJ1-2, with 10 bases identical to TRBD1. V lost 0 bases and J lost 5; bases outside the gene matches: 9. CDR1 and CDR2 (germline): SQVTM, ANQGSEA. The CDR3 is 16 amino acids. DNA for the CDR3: TGCAGCGTTGAAGATCGGGGGGGGACAGGGGTTTATGGCTACACCTTC. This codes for CSVEDRGGTGVYGYTF.

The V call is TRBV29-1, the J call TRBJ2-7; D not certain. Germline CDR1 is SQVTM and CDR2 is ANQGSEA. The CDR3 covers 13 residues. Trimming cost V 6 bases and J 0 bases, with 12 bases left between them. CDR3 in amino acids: CSVAGFSSYEQYF. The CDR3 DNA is TGCAGCGTGGCCGGGTTTTCCTCCTACGAGCAGTACTTC.

The DNA of the CDR3 is TGTGCCAGCAGCTTGCGTAGCGGGAGTAACACCGGGGAGCTGTTTTTT. This sequence encodes CASSLRSGSNTGELFF. The genes are TRBV7-2 and TRBJ2-2, with 9 bases aligning to TRBD2. Per the germline V gene, CDR1 is SGHTA and CDR2 is FQGNSA. Unmatched junction bases numbered 4, after V lost 3 bases and J lost 2 bases. The CDR3 totals 16 residues.

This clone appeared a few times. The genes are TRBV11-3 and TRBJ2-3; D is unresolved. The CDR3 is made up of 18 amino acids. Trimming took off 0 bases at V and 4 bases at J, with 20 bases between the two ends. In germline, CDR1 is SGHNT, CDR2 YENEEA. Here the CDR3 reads CASSLDPPKLGRPDTQYF. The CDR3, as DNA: TGTGCCAGCAGCTTAGATCCACCAAAGTTGGGCCGCCCAGATACGCAGTATTTT.

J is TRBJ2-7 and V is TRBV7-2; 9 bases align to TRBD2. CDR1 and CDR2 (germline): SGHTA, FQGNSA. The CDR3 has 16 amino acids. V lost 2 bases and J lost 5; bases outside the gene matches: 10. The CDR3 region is CASSLIIAGAPNEQYF. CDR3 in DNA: TGTGCCAGCAGCTTAATTATAGCGGGAGCACCCAACGAGCAGTACTTC.

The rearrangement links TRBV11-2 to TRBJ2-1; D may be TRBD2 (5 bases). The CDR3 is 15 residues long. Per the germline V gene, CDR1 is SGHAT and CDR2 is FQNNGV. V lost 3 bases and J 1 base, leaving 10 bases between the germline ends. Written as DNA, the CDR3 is TGTGCCAGCAGCTTTTCGAGCGGATCCTACAATGAGCAGTTCTTC. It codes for CASSFSSGSYNEQFF.

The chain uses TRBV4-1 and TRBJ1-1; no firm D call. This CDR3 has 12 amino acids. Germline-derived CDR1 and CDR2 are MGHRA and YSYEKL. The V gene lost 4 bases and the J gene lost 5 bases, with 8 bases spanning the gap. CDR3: CASSPRGTEAFF. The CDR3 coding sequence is TGCGCCAGCAGCCCCCGGGGTACTGAAGCTTTCTTT.

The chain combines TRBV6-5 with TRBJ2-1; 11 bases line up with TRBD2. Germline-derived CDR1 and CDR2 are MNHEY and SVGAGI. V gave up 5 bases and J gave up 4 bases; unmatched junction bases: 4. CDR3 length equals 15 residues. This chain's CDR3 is CASSIAGGGYNEQFF. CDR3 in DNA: TGTGCCAGCAGTATAGCGGGAGGGGGTTACAATGAGCAGTTCTTC.

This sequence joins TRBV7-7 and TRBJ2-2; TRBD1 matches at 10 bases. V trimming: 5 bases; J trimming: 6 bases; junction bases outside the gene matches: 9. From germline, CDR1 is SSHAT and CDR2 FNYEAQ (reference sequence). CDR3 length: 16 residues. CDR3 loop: CASSATGTGVSGELFF. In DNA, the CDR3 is TGTGCCAGCAGCGCCACCGGGACAGGGGTCTCCGGGGAGCTGTTTTTT. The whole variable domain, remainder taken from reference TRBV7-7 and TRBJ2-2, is GAGVSQSPRYKVTKRGQDVTLRCDPISSHATLYWYQQALGQGPEFLTYFNYEAQPDKSGLPSDRFSAERPEGSISTLTIQRTEQRDSAMYRCASSATGTGVSGELFFGEGSRLTVL.

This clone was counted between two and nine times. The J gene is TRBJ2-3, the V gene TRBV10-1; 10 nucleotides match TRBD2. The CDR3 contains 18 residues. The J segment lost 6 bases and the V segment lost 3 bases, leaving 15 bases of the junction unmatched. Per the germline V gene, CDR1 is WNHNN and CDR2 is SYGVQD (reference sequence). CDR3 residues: CASSDPGVASGSLDTQYF. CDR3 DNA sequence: TGCGCCAGCAGTGACCCGGGGGTGGCTAGCGGGAGCTTGGATACGCAGTATTTT.

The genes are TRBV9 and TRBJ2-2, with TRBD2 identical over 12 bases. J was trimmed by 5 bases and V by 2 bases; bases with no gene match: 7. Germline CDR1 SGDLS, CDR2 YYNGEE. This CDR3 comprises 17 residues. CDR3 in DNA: TGTGCCAGCAGCGTCGGGCCCGGACTAGCGGGAACCGGGGAGCTGTTTTTT. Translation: CASSVGPGLAGTGELFF.

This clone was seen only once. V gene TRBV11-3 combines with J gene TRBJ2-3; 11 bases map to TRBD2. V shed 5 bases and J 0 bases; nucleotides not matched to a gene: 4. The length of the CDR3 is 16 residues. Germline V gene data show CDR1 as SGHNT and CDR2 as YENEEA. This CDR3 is CASSPRTSGSTDTQYF. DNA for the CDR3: TGTGCCAGCAGCCCTCGGACTAGCGGGAGCACAGATACGCAGTATTTT.

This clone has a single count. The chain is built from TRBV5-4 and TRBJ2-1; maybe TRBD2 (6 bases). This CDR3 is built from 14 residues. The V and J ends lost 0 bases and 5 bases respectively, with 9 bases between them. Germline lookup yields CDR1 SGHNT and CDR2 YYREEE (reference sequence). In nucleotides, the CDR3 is TGTGCCAGCAGCTTGGGACTAGAGAACAATGAGCAGTTCTTC. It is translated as CASSLGLENNEQFF.

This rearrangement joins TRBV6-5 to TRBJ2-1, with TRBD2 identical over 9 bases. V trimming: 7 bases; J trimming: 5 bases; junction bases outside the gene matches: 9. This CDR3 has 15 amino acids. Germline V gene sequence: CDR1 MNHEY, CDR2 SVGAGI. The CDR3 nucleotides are TGTGCCAGCAAAACCGGGACTAGCAGGAACAATGAGCAGTTCTTC. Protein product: CASKTGTSRNNEQFF.

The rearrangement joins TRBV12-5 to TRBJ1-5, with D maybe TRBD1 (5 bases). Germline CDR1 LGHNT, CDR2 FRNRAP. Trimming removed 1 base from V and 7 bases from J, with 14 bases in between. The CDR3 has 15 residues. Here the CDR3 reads CASGLANQGIQPQHF. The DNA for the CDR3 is TGTGCTAGTGGTTTGGCCAATCAGGGTATACAGCCCCAGCATTTT.

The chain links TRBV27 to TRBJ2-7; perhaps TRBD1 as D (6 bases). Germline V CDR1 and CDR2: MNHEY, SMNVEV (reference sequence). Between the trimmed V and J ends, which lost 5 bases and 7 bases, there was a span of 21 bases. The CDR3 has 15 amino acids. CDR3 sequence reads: CASSARQVLLEEQYF. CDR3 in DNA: TGTGCCAGCAGTGCGAGACAGGTATTGTTAGAGGAGCAGTACTTC.

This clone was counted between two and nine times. The CDR3 sequence: CASSFGGDYTDTQYF. The CDR3 coding sequence is TGTGCCAGCAGCTTCGGAGGGGATTACACAGATACGCAGTATTTT. This chain joins TRBV11-3 and TRBJ2-3; D possibly corresponds to TRBD2 (6 bases). Trimming pared 3 bases from V and 2 bases from J, leaving 12 bases between. CDR1 SGHNT and CDR2 YENEEA come from the germline V gene. The CDR3 is 15 residues long.

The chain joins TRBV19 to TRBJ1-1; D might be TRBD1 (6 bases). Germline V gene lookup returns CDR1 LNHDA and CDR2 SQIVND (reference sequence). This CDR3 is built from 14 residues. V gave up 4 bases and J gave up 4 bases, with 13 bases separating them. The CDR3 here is CASSNQGSSTEAFF. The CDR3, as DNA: TGTGCCAGTAGTAATCAGGGGTCGTCCACTGAAGCTTTCTTT.

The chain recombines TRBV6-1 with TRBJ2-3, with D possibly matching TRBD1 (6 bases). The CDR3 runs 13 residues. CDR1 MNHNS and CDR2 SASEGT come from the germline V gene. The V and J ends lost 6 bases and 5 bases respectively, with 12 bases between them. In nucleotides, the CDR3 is TGTGCCAGCAGCTCAGGGGATTTAGATACGCAGTATTTT. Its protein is CASSSGDLDTQYF.

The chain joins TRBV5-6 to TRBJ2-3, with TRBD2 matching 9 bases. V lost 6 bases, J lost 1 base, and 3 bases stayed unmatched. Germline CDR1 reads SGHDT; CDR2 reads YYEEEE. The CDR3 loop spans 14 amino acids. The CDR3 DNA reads TGTGCCAGCACCCTAGCGGGACGCACAGATACGCAGTATTTT. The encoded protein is CASTLAGRTDTQYF.

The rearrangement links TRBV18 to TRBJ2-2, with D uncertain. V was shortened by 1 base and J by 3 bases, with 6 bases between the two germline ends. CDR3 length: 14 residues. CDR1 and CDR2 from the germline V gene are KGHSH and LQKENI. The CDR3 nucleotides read TGTGCCAGCTCACCACTGAGAGACACCGGGGAGCTGTTTTTT. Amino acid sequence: CASSPLRDTGELFF.

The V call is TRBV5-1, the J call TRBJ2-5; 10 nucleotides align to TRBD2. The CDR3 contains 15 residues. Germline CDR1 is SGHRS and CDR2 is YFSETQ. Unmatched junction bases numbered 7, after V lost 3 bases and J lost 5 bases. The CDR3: CASSSSGTSEETQYF. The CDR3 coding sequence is TGCGCCAGCAGCTCCTCCGGGACTAGCGAGGAGACCCAGTACTTC.

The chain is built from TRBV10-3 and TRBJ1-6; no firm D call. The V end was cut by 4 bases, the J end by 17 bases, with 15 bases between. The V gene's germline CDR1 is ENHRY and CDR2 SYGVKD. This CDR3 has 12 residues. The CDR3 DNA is TGTGCCATCAGTGCCCATGACGGGAAGGTCCACTTT. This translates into CAISAHDGKVHF.

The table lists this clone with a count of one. This CDR3 is CASSLGLAGESTDTQYF. CDR3 nucleotides: TGTGCCAGCAGCTTGGGACTAGCGGGAGAATCTACAGATACGCAGTATTTT. This chain joins TRBV7-9 and TRBJ2-3; the match to TRBD2 covers 14 bases. The germline CDR1 and CDR2 sequences are SEHNR and FQNEAQ (reference sequence). The trim removed 3 bases at V and 3 bases at J, leaving 5 bases unmatched. The CDR3 has 17 residues.

The CDR3 DNA sequence: TGTGCCAGCACCGCACCGGGACAGGGGGATCGTGAAGCTTTCTTT. It encodes CASTAPGQGDREAFF. The chain recombines TRBV28 with TRBJ1-1; 11 bases match TRBD1. CDR3 length equals 15 residues. Germline lookup yields CDR1 MDHEN and CDR2 SYDVKM. J was trimmed by 7 bases and V by 7 bases; bases with no gene match: 11.

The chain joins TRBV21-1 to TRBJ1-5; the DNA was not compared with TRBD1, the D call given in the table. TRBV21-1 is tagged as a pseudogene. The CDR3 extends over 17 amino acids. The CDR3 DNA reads TGTGCCAGCCGACAAGGGGGCAGTGAGTATAGCAATCAGCCCCAGCATTTT. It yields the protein CASRQGGSEYSNQPQHF.

DNA of the CDR3: TGCGCCAGCGCGCGGGGGGCAGCTAGCTCCTACAATGAGCAGTTCTTC. Translation gives CASARGAASSYNEQFF. The chain carries TRBV5-1 and TRBJ2-1; 8 bases are a match to TRBD2. Germline CDR1 and CDR2: SGHRS and YFSETQ. The CDR3 has 16 residues. V lost 7 bases to trimming and J lost 0 bases; unmatched junction nucleotides: 9.

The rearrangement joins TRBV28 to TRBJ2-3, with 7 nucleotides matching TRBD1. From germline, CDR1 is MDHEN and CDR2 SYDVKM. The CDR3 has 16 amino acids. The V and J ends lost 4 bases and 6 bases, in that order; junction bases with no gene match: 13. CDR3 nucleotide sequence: TGTGCCAGCAGTTCGCCCGGGACAGCCAATCGGGATACGCAGTATTTT. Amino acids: CASSSPGTANRDTQYF.

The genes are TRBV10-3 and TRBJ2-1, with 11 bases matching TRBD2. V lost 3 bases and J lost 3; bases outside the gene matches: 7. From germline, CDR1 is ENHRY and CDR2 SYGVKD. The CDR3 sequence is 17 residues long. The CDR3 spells CAISDGLAGTLYNEQFF. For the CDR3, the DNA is TGTGCCATCAGTGATGGACTAGCGGGTACCCTCTACAATGAGCAGTTCTTC.

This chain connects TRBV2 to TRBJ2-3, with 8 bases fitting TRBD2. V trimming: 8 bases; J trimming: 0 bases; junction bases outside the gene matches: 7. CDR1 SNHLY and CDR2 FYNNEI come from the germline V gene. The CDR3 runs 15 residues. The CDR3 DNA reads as TGTGCCAGCGGCGTGGCTAGCGGGAGCACAGATACGCAGTATTTT. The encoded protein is CASGVASGSTDTQYF. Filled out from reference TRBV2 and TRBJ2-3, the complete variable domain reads EPEVTQTPSHQVTQMGQEVILRCVPISNHLYFYWYRQILGQKVEFLVSFYNNEISEKSEIFDDQFSVERPDGSNFTLKIRSTKLEDSAMYFCASGVASGSTDTQYFGPGTRLTVL.